The present T cell receptor (beta chain) was sequenced within a study of shared clonotypes between healthy human individuals. Study-wide results and caveats: Expectations were that clonotype sharing among donors would be affected by sequencing depth. Collection of samples was limited to blood; tissue repertoires likely differ.

In replicate PCRs of sorted subsets, roughly 190 ng DNA, about 30,000 T cell genomes, was used. Method: immunoSEQ multiplex PCR; TCRdb's copy keeps in-frame clones and lacks some. The repertoire includes roughly 170,000 clones, about 66% of them detected once, and about 10% sits in the top ten. On this clone: Its antigen is still unknown.

The length of the CDR3 is 11 residues. Germline CDR1 and CDR2: SNHLY and FYNNEI. V gave up 7 bases and J gave up 1 base, with 4 bases separating them. This TCR came from a man aged 25-40 years in good health. The sequenced sample consisted of memory CD4+ T cells sorted from blood. Subset defined: CD45RA-negative fraction. The chain employs TRBV2 and TRBJ1-1; D is unresolved. As DNA, the CDR3 is TGTGCCAGCATGCAGAACACTGAAGCTTTCTTT. It codes for CASMQNTEAFF.